This T cell receptor beta chain was identified during a study of T-cell reconstitution after alpha-beta-depleted transplantation in children. Study outcomes and limitations: About two months after transplant, alpha-beta T cells reportedly came from several hundred expanded graft clones. T-cell numbers and diversity one year post-transplant derived largely from freshly generated T cells.

Preparation of the TCRbeta library involved a method that used unique molecular identifiers. From the PCR reads, TCRdb called clonotypes with MiXCR, one entry per CDR3 protein. The table includes about 220,000 distinct CDR3 sequences, approximately 15% detected once. There are a few counts of this clonotype. Its antigen is as yet unknown. The TCR sequence derives from a male patient between 2 and 10 years old who had a stem cell transplant for acute lymphoblastic leukemia, so the T cells may come from the graft donor. This specimen consisted of PBMCs, mostly from graft donor cells, obtained 360 days after TCRalphabeta/CD19-depleted stem cell transplant.

CDR3 in DNA: TGTGCCAGCAGCTTTATTACCGGGACTAGAGAGTACAATGAGCAGTTCTTC. It yields the protein CASSFITGTREYNEQFF. The chain combines TRBV7-6 with TRBJ2-1; TRBD2 matches at 8 bases. Germline-derived CDR1 and CDR2 are SGHVS and FNYEAQ. The J segment lost 4 bases and the V segment lost 3 bases, leaving 11 bases of the junction unmatched. The CDR3 extends over 17 amino acids. The complete variable domain, with remaining parts taken from reference TRBV7-6 and TRBJ2-1, reads GAGVSQSPRYKVTKRGQDVALRCDPISGHVSLYWYRQALGQGPEFLTYFNYEAQQDKSGLPNDRFSAERPEGSISTLTIQRTEQRDSAMYRCASSFITGTREYNEQFFGPGTRLTVL.